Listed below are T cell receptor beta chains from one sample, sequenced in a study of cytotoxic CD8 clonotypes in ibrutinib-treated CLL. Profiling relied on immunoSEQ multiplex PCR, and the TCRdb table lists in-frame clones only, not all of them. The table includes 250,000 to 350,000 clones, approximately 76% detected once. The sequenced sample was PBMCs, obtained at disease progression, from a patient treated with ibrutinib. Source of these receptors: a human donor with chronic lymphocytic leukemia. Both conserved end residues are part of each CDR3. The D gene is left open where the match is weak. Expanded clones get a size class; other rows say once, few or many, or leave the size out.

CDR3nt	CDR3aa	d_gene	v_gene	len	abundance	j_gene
TGTGCCAGCAGTTTTACAGGGGGCAACAATCAGCCCCAGCATTTT	CASSFTGGNNQPQHF	TRBD1	TRBV7-2	15	-	TRBJ1-5
TGTGCCAGCAGGGGACTAGCGTTGAATGAGCAGTTCTTC	CASRGLALNEQFF	TRBD2	TRBV2	13	once	TRBJ2-1
TGCGCCAGCAGCCAAGATGGGAATGGCAGGCTTCATGAAAAACTGTTTTTT	CASSQDGNGRLHEKLFF	-	TRBV4-1	17	-	TRBJ1-4
TGTGCCAGCAGTTACACCTCAGGGTGGGGAAACATTCAGTACTTC	CASSYTSGWGNIQYF	-	TRBV6-5	15	-	TRBJ2-4
TGTGCCAGCAGCTTGGGTGGGGGGGCAGAGACCCAGTACTTC	CASSLGGGAETQYF	-	TRBV5-6	14	few	TRBJ2-5
TGTGCCAGCAGTCAGTACAGGGGCAATGAGCAGTTCTTC	CASSQYRGNEQFF	TRBD1	TRBV7-9	13	-	TRBJ2-1
TGTGCCAGTAGTAGGGACAGGGGTTCGAATGAGCAGTTCTTC	CASSRDRGSNEQFF	TRBD1	TRBV19	14	-	TRBJ2-1
TGCGCCAGCAGCCCAAGTTGGGGAGAGACCCAGTACTTC	CASSPSWGETQYF	-	TRBV4-3	13	-	TRBJ2-5
TGTGCCAGCAGTTTAGCGTCGAACACCGGGGAGCTGTTTTTT	CASSLASNTGELFF	-	TRBV9	14	-	TRBJ2-2
TGCGCCAGCAGCCAAGGGGTAGCGGACAGCACAGATACGCAGTATTTT	CASSQGVADSTDTQYF	-	TRBV4-3	16	once	TRBJ2-3
TGTGCCAGCAGTGATGCGGGGTATCAGCCCCAGCATTTT	CASSDAGYQPQHF	-	TRBV2	13	few	TRBJ1-5
TGTGCCAGCAGTTTTTTACTGAACCCCCTGATATACGAGCAGTACTTC	CASSFLLNPLIYEQYF	-	TRBV27	16	few	TRBJ2-7
TGTGCCAGCAGTTTTGGCGGCGGGAACGAGCAGTTCTTC	CASSFGGGNEQFF	-	TRBV27	13	-	TRBJ2-1